This T cell receptor (beta chain) originates from a study of early T cells in non-severe SARS-CoV-2 infection. Study background: Sequenced bulk RNA came from whole blood that was unsorted, and chains were unpaired.

Unique molecular identifiers (one per individual cDNA molecule) were attached. A single record per CDR3 protein comes from TCRdb applying MiXCR to the 5' RACE reads. The table lists 65,000 to 90,000 distinct CDR3 sequences, over 9% of them singletons. The study, taken as a whole, reports: The study's VDJdb matching favored anti-spike CD8 responses and missed private and CD4 specificities.

This clonotype was observed a few times. The antigen is not known. CDR3 length: 14 amino acids. Trimming removed 2 bases from V and 1 base from J, with 5 bases in between. The germline CDR1 and CDR2 sequences are LNHDA and SQIVND (reference sequence). The chain links TRBV19 to TRBJ2-2; no definite D call. The TCR originated in an adult who was a healthcare worker with PCR-confirmed SARS-CoV-2 infection or an uninfected control (not recorded which). What was sequenced was whole blood. The CDR3 DNA sequence: TGTGCCAGTAGTATACTGGGGAACACCGGGGAGCTGTTTTTT. Its translation: CASSILGNTGELFF.